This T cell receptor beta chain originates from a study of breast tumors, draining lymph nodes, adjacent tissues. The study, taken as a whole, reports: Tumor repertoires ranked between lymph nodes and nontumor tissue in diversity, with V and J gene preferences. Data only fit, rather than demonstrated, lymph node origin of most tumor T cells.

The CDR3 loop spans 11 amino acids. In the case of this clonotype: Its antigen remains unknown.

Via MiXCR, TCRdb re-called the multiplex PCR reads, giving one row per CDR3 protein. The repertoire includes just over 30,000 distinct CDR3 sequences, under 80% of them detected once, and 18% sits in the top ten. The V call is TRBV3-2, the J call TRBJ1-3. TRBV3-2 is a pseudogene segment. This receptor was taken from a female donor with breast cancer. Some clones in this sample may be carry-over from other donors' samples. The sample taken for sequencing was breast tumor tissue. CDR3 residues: CASRQGNTIYF. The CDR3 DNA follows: TGTGCCAGCAGACAGGGAAACACCATATATTTT.